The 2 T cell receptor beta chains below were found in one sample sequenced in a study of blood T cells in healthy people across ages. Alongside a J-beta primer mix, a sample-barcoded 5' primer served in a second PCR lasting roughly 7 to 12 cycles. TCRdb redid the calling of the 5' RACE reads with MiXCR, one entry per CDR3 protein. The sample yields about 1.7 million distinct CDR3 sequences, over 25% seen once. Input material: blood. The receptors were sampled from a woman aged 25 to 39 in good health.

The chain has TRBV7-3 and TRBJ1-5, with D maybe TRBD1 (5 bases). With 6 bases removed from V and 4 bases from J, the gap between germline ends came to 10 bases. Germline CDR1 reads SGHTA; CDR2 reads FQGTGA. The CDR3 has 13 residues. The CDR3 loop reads CASRHTGNQPQHF. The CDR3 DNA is TGTGCCAGCAGGCATACAGGTAATCAGCCCCAGCATTTT.

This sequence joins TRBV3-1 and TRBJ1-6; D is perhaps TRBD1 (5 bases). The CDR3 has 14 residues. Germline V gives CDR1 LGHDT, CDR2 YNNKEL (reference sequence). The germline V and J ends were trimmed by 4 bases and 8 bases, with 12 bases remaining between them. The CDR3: CASSRSQGDSPLHF. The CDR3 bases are TGTGCCAGCAGCCGTAGCCAGGGCGATTCACCCCTCCACTTT.